These T cell receptor beta chains were read from a single sample in a study of cytomegalovirus exposure and HLA in healthy donors. TCRdb keeps only in-frame clones here, not all; method: immunoSEQ multiplex PCR. The data hold fewer than 250,000 clones, with approximately 70% observed a single time. Sequencing was done on a sample of PBMCs. The receptors derive from a woman aged 25 to 39 in good health and CMV-seronegative. Both conserved end residues are part of each CDR3. A D gene is named only where the DNA matches it firmly. Expanded clones are given a class, and other clones once, few, many or no size at all.

TRBV30,NA,TRBD2,13,TRBJ2-2,TGTGCCGGGGGAGGGCTAGCTGCCGGGGAGCTGTTTTTT,CAGGGLAAGELFF
TRBV30,NA,TRBD2,13,TRBJ2-3,TGTGCCCGTAGCGGGGGGGCAACAGATACGCAGTATTTT,CARSGGATDTQYF
TRBV15,NA,NA,15,TRBJ2-7,TGTGCCACCAGCAGAGATAGGGCGCGGGCCTACGAGCAGTACTTC,CATSRDRARAYEQYF
TRBV5-6,NA,TRBD1,15,TRBJ2-2,TGTGCCAGCAGACATGGGACAGGGCTACCCGGGGAGCTGTTTTTT,CASRHGTGLPGELFF
TRBV7-2,NA,NA,14,TRBJ2-3,TGTGCCAGCAGCCAACTAGAATTCCCAGATACGCAGTATTTT,CASSQLEFPDTQYF
TRBV6-6,NA,TRBD1,15,TRBJ1-5,TGTGCCAGCAGTACGGGACAGGTCGTTTCCCAGCCCCAGCATTTT,CASSTGQVVSQPQHF
TRBV6-1,NA,NA,14,TRBJ2-3,TGTGCCAGCGCGGGGGACACGGGTACAGATACGCAGTATTTT,CASAGDTGTDTQYF
TRBV7-8,NA,TRBD1,14,TRBJ2-7,TGTGCCAGCAGCTTAAGGGGGCAGGCCTACGAGCAGTACTTC,CASSLRGQAYEQYF
TRBV15,NA,TRBD1,15,TRBJ2-7,TGTGCCACCAGCAGAGACCGGGACAGGTTCTACGAGCAGTACTTC,CATSRDRDRFYEQYF
TRBV7-9,NA,NA,14,TRBJ1-3,TGTGCCAGCAGCTATCCCTCTTTAGGAAACACCATATATTTT,CASSYPSLGNTIYF
TRBV4-1,NA,TRBD2,17,TRBJ2-3,TGCGCCAGCAGGGTCGGACTAGCGGGGTCAAGGACAGATACGCAGTATTTT,CASRVGLAGSRTDTQYF
TRBV15,NA,TRBD2,14,TRBJ2-1,TGTGCCACCAGCAGCAGCGGGGGGGCCGCTGAGCAGTTCTTC,CATSSSGGAAEQFF
TRBV6-5,NA,TRBD1,14,TRBJ1-2,TGTGCCTGTAAGCCCGGACAGGTCCAATATGGCTACACCTTC,CACKPGQVQYGYTF
TRBV19,NA,NA,13,TRBJ2-3,TGTGCCAGTAGACAGGGGGGGACAGATACGCAGTATTTT,CASRQGGTDTQYF
TRBV5-4,NA,NA,14,TRBJ1-5,TGTGCCAAACATACAGGGAGTTTAAATCAGCCCCAGCATTTT,CAKHTGSLNQPQHF
TRBV5-4,few,NA,13,TRBJ2-7,TGTGCCAGCAGGGGACTGGCTACCTACGAGCAGTACTTC,CASRGLATYEQYF
TRBV30,NA,TRBD1,13,TRBJ2-7,TGTGCCTGGAGTGTCGAGGGGGCCCACGAGCAGTACTTC,CAWSVEGAHEQYF
TRBV6-1,NA,TRBD1,14,TRBJ2-2,TGTGCCAGCAGTGGGACAGGGGCGACCGGGGAGCTGTTTTTT,CASSGTGATGELFF
TRBV30,once,TRBD1,15,TRBJ1-3,TGTGCCTTCGGACAGGACTCAACCTCTGGAAACACCATATATTTT,CAFGQDSTSGNTIYF
TRBV2,NA,NA,15,TRBJ1-4,TGTGCCAGAGGGCTCCCAACAGGGTCGCCTCAGAGACTGTTTTTT,CARGLPTGSPQRLFF
TRBV9,NA,TRBD2,15,TRBJ2-7,TGTGCCAGCAGCGTAACTAGCGAACCGACCTACGAGCAGTACTTC,CASSVTSEPTYEQYF
TRBV6-5,NA,NA,16,TRBJ2-3,TGTGCCAGCAGTTACTCAGGAGCGGCCCAAAGGTTTGGGCAGTATTTT,CASSYSGAAQRFGQYF
TRBV5-4,NA,NA,12,TRBJ2-7,TGTGCCAGCAGCTTATCTAGTTACGAGCAGTACTTC,CASSLSSYEQYF
TRBV6-1,NA,NA,15,TRBJ2-7,TGTGCCAGCAGTGATAACCGGGGGGCCCCCTACGAGCAGTACTTC,CASSDNRGAPYEQYF
TRBV21-1,NA,NA,16,TRBJ1-5,TGTGCCAGCAGTCCTACGCCCGAGTATAGCAATCAGCCCCAGCATTTT,CASSPTPEYSNQPQHF
TRBV4-1,NA,NA,15,TRBJ1-1,TGCGCCAGCAGCCAAGGGGGGGTAACGAACACTGAAGCTTTCTTT,CASSQGGVTNTEAFF
TRBV6-1,NA,NA,13,TRBJ2-1,TGTGCCAGCCCAGATATCTCCTACAATGAGCAGTTCTTC,CASPDISYNEQFF
TRBV7-7,NA,NA,13,TRBJ2-3,TGTGCTAGCAGCTTAGGTTCAGGGGATACGCAGTATTTT,CASSLGSGDTQYF
TRBV9,NA,TRBD1,15,TRBJ2-7,TGTGCCAGCAGCCCGGGGACAGGGGGTCCCTACGAGCAGTACTTC,CASSPGTGGPYEQYF
TRBV30,NA,NA,15,TRBJ1-2,TGTGCCTGGATTCCCCTAGCCCCGAGAGTCTATGGCTACACCTTC,CAWIPLAPRVYGYTF
TRBV14,few,TRBD2,18,TRBJ2-1,TGTGCCAGCAGCCAAGAGACCAAACTAGCGGGGGATTACAATGAGCAGTTCTTC,CASSQETKLAGDYNEQFF
TRBV7-9,few,NA,14,TRBJ1-3,TGTGCCAGCAGCTTAGATGGTCCGGGGTACACCATATATTTT,CASSLDGPGYTIYF
TRBV6-6,NA,NA,14,TRBJ1-3,TGTGCCAGCAGTGCTCCGGAGTCTGGAAACACCATATATTTT,CASSAPESGNTIYF